The 7 T cell receptor beta chains given below trace back to one sample, sequenced in a study of beta chain features in type 1 diabetes. Reverse transcribing all isolated RNA meant expressed TCRB transcripts were sequenced. Assay used: immunoSEQ multiplex PCR; TCRdb lists only in-frame clones, some missing. The sample lists almost 350,000 clones; around 19% were seen once. The sequencing sample was made of naive CD4+ T cells from blood. The receptors were sampled from a woman aged 18-29 years in good health.

This clone was seen once. The chain recombines TRBV18 with TRBJ2-7; tentative D call: TRBD2 (6 bases). The length of the CDR3 is 13 residues. Germline loops: CDR1 KGHSH, CDR2 LQKENI. With 2 bases removed from V and 7 bases from J, the gap between germline ends came to 12 bases. The CDR3 region is CASSPEEGLEQYF. The CDR3 DNA is TGTGCCAGCTCACCAGAGGAGGGGTTAGAGCAGTACTTC.

The table lists this clone with a few counts. The chain joins TRBV15 to TRBJ1-2, with TRBD1 matching over 7 bases. J was trimmed by 1 base and V by 3 bases; bases with no gene match: 2. CDR1 and CDR2 (germline): LNHNV, YYDKDF (reference sequence). This CDR3 contains 14 residues. The CDR3 nucleotides read TGTGCCACCAGCAGCCGACAGGGTAACTATGGCTACACCTTC. Translation: CATSSRQGNYGYTF.

The chain uses TRBV30 and TRBJ2-1; D might be TRBD2 (5 bases). V was trimmed by 5 bases and J by 9 bases, leaving 11 bases between them. Germline V gene data show CDR1 as GTSNPN and CDR2 as SVGIG (reference sequence). This CDR3 comprises 11 residues. The CDR3 DNA reads as TGTGCCTGGCGAACCGCGGGTGAGCAGTTCTTC. Protein: CAWRTAGEQFF.

The gene calls are TRBV19 and TRBJ1-1, with a possible D match to TRBD1 (5 bases). The V gene lost 8 bases and the J gene lost 3 bases, with 10 bases spanning the gap. CDR1 and CDR2 (germline): LNHDA, SQIVND (reference sequence). The length of the CDR3 is 12 residues. The CDR3 protein is CASGAWDTEAFF. CDR3 DNA: TGTGCCAGTGGGGCCTGGGACACTGAAGCTTTCTTT.

The CDR3 here is CASSIAASQDYEQYF. As DNA, the CDR3 is TGTGCCAGTAGTATAGCGGCCAGCCAGGACTACGAGCAGTACTTC. V and J are TRBV19 and TRBJ2-7; D not resolved. Germline values: CDR1 LNHDA, CDR2 SQIVND (reference sequence). The CDR3 contains 15 residues. Trimming shortened V by 1 base and J by 3 bases, and 13 bases separated the two germline ends.

The gene calls are TRBV27 and TRBJ2-7, with 9 bases identical to TRBD1. The J segment lost 12 bases and the V segment lost 4 bases, leaving 7 bases of the junction unmatched. CDR3 length: 12 residues. Germline CDR1 and CDR2: MNHEY and SMNVEV (reference sequence). The CDR3: CASSYTGTGLYF. For the CDR3, the DNA is TGTGCCAGCAGTTACACCGGGACAGGGTTGTACTTC.

This chain links TRBV9 with TRBJ2-5, with TRBD2 matching 7 bases. V dropped 5 bases and J dropped 2; count of bases not matched to a gene: 9. The germline CDR1 and CDR2 sequences are SGDLS and YYNGEE. CDR3 length: 15 residues. CDR3 coding DNA: TGTGCCAGCAGTCTCTTGGGGGGGTTACAAGAGACCCAGTACTTC. It is translated as CASSLLGGLQETQYF.